Listed below are T cell receptor beta chains from one sample, sequenced in a study of breast tumors, draining lymph nodes, adjacent tissues. TCRdb processed the multiplex PCR reads anew with MiXCR; each CDR3 protein has one entry. The sample includes around 150,000 distinct CDR3 sequences, less than 35% seen only once; the top ten take about 2.3%. Sequencing input: axillary lymph node tissue. The receptor set was obtained from a female donor with breast cancer. Some clones in this sample may be carry-over from other donors' samples. Both conserved end residues are part of each CDR3. A D gene is named only where the DNA matches it firmly. Size values are once, few and many counts, or a class for expanded clones, and some rows have none.

J gene,V gene,clone size,D gene,CDR3 DNA,CDR3 protein
TRBJ1-2,TRBV28,many,-,TGTGCCAGCAGTCTGGGAGGGGTCGCAAGCTATGGCTACACCTTC,CASSLGGVASYGYTF
TRBJ1-1,TRBV14,-,-,TGTGCCTGCAGCCAAGTGGACAAGAACACTGAAGCTTTCTTT,CACSQVDKNTEAFF
TRBJ2-1,TRBV6-1,few,TRBD1,TGTGCCAGCAGTCCGGGGGGACAGGGAAGATTGGAGCAGTTCTTC,CASSPGGQGRLEQFF
TRBJ2-5,TRBV5-8,many,-,TGTGCCAGCAGGCTTCTCGGCGCGGGCCAAGAGACCCAGTACTTC,CASRLLGAGQETQYF
TRBJ2-5,TRBV20-1,-,TRBD2,TGCAGCGCTAGACGCGGACTAGCGAGGCAAGAGACCCAGTACTTC,CSARRGLARQETQYF
TRBJ2-3,TRBV7-3,-,TRBD2,TGTCACAGTAGTATCTCCCGACTAGCGGGGCGAGATACGCAGTATTTT,CHSSISRLAGRDTQYF
TRBJ2-7,TRBV11-2,many,-,TGTGCCAGCAGCTGGGGGTTTAGCTCCTACGAGCAGTACTTC,CASSWGFSSYEQYF
TRBJ2-3,TRBV5-5,many,TRBD2,TGTGCCAGCAGCGGGGGGGACACAGATACGCAGTATTTT,CASSGGDTDTQYF
TRBJ2-1,TRBV6-1,many,TRBD1,TGTGCCAGCAGTGAAGCGGACAGGGTCAATGAGCAGTTCTTC,CASSEADRVNEQFF
TRBJ2-5,TRBV19,many,TRBD2,TGTGCCAGTAGTATACCTAAGCTAGCGGGGAAGCAAGAGACCCAGTACTTC,CASSIPKLAGKQETQYF